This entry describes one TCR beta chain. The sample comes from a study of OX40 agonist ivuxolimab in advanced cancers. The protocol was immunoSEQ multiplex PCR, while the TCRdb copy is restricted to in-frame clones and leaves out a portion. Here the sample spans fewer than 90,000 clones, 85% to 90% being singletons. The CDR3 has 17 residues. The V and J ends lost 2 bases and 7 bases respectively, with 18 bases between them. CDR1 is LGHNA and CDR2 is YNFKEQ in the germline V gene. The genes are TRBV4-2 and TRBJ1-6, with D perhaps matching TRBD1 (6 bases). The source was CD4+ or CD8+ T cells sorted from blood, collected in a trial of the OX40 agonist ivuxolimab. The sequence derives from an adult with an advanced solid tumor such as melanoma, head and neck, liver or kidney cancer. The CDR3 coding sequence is TGTGCCAGCAGCCAAACCCAGGGGAGACAGCTAAATTCACCCCTCCACTTT. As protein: CASSQTQGRQLNSPLHF.